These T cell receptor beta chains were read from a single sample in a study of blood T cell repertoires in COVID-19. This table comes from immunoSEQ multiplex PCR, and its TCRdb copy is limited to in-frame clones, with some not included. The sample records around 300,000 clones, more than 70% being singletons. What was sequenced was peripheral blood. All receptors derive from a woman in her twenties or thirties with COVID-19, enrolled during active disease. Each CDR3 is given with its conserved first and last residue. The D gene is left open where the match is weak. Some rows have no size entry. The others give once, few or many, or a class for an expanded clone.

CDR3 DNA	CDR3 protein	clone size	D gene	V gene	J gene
TGCGCCAGCAGCTTGGGGGGGCGAGAGACCCAGTACTTC	CASSLGGRETQYF	-	-	TRBV5-1	TRBJ2-5
TGTGCCAGCAGTGAAGCGGGGGGGAGCGAAAAACTGTTTTTT	CASSEAGGSEKLFF	-	-	TRBV2	TRBJ1-4
TGTGCCAGTAGTATTGGGTCGGGGGGACAGGGACGGCAGCCCCAGCATTTT	CASSIGSGGQGRQPQHF	-	TRBD1	TRBV19	TRBJ1-5
TGTGCTAGTGGTCCACAGGACTCTGGAAACACCATATATTTT	CASGPQDSGNTIYF	-	-	TRBV12-5	TRBJ1-3
TGTGCCAGCAGCCAGCCAGGTGTAGCTTTCTTT	CASSQPGVAFF	-	-	TRBV3-1/TRBV3-2	TRBJ1-1
TGTGCCAGCAGAGAGGGACAGGGAACGATGGCTTTCTTT	CASREGQGTMAFF	-	TRBD1	TRBV2	TRBJ1-1
TGTGCCAGCAGCAAACTAGCGGGGTTAGAGACCCAGTACTTC	CASSKLAGLETQYF	-	TRBD2	TRBV11-3	TRBJ2-5
TGTGCCAGCAGGATGGACAGGGGAAACTATGGCTACACCTTC	CASRMDRGNYGYTF	-	TRBD1	TRBV2	TRBJ1-2
TGTGCCAGCAGCCAAGATAGGGACAGCCCGACCTATGGCTACACCTTC	CASSQDRDSPTYGYTF	-	TRBD1	TRBV4-2	TRBJ1-2
TGTGCCAGCAGTTCCCCGACAGGGGGACACTATGGCTACACCTTC	CASSSPTGGHYGYTF	few	TRBD1	TRBV6-5	TRBJ1-2
TGTGCCAGCAGCTCACAGTTAAACATGAACACTGAAGCTTTCTTT	CASSSQLNMNTEAFF	-	-	TRBV5-4	TRBJ1-1
TGCGCCAGCAGCCAAGAGGAGGGCGGATTTTGGGGCTATGGCTACACCTTC	CASSQEEGGFWGYGYTF	-	-	TRBV4-1	TRBJ1-2
TGTGCCAGCAGCCAAGCGGGGGGGCCAGATACGCAGTATTTT	CASSQAGGPDTQYF	-	TRBD2	TRBV3-1/TRBV3-2	TRBJ2-3
TGTGCCAGCAGTCGGTCTCCGCAAGAGACCCAGTACTTC	CASSRSPQETQYF	-	-	TRBV6-2/TRBV6-3	TRBJ2-5
TGTGCCAGCAGCCTCGGACTAGCGGGGGGGCCGAATGAGCAGTTCTTC	CASSLGLAGGPNEQFF	-	TRBD2	TRBV3-1/TRBV3-2	TRBJ2-1
TGTGCCAGCAGTTCGAGGGTACGGGAAAAACTGTTTTTT	CASSSRVREKLFF	once	-	TRBV12-3/TRBV12-4	TRBJ1-4
TGTGCCAGCCACGGGGGACCCTATTCACCCCTCCACTTT	CASHGGPYSPLHF	-	-	TRBV2	TRBJ1-6
TGTGCCAGCAGCTTGGGGACAGGGACTGGCTACACCTTC	CASSLGTGTGYTF	-	TRBD1	TRBV5-6	TRBJ1-2
TGCGCCAGCAGGGCCGGGACAGGGGCTAACTATGGCTACACCTTC	CASRAGTGANYGYTF	-	TRBD1	TRBV10-2	TRBJ1-2
TGTGCCAGCAGCGGAACTAGCGGGGGGGCCTTAGAGACCCAGTACTTC	CASSGTSGGALETQYF	-	TRBD2	TRBV9	TRBJ2-5
TGTGCCAGCAGTTTAGGGCAGAAATTCTACGAGCAGTACTTC	CASSLGQKFYEQYF	-	-	TRBV27	TRBJ2-7
TGCGCCAGCAGCTTGACTAGCGGGGGCCAAGAGACCCAGTACTTC	CASSLTSGGQETQYF	few	TRBD2	TRBV5-1	TRBJ2-5
TGCGCCAGCAGCCAAGATGTCTCGCGGGGGGCTGGAAACACCATATATTTT	CASSQDVSRGAGNTIYF	few	-	TRBV4-1	TRBJ1-3
TGTGCCAGCAGTGAAACCTATCGCGGGGGGGCCTTAACCGGGGAGCTGTTTTTT	CASSETYRGGALTGELFF	once	TRBD2	TRBV2	TRBJ2-2
TGTGCCAGCAGTGAAGGGAGGGGGGTCGAAGCTTTCTTT	CASSEGRGVEAFF	once	-	TRBV25-1	TRBJ1-1
TGTGCCAGTAGTTGGGACAGGGACACAGATACGCAGTATTTT	CASSWDRDTDTQYF	-	TRBD1	TRBV19	TRBJ2-3
TGTGCCAGCAGCCATAGCGGGGCTACAGATACGCAGTATTTT	CASSHSGATDTQYF	-	TRBD2	TRBV14	TRBJ2-3